The T cell receptor (beta chain) under discussion was sequenced for a study of Graves' ophthalmopathy and Graves' hyperthyroidism (dated by TCRdb to the late 2010s). Turning to the overall study: Stable hyperthyroidism was defined as no progression to ophthalmopathy within 18 months of follow-up. In total, approximately 130 blood samples were TCR-sequenced: around 42 ophthalmopathy, under 85 hyperthyroidism and some 17 hyperthyroidism-to-ophthalmopathy patients. In roughly six hyperthyroidism patients, T-cell repertoires of thyroid tissue and blood were compared. To tell Graves' ophthalmopathy apart from Graves' hyperthyroidism, and to predict which patients would progress to ophthalmopathy, the study relied on TCR beta repertoire signatures. After sampling, hyperthyroidism patients received methimazole starting at 30 mg daily, and ophthalmopathy patients received high-dose intravenous methylprednisolone. To explore V-J signatures that distinguish ophthalmopathy from hyperthyroidism, a discovery set of about a hundred patients was enrolled, made up of 40 to 45 with ophthalmopathy and around 57 with stable hyperthyroidism. An independent validation cohort comprised fewer than 20 hyperthyroidism patients and 15 to 17 patients who later progressed from hyperthyroidism to ophthalmopathy.

The research as a whole found: Sample size was not statistically predetermined, and group allocation was not concealed from the investigators. In cross-validation, the 13-signature model distinguished ophthalmopathy from stable hyperthyroidism with 85% to 90% sensitivity and 81.08% specificity, and in the test set the corresponding values were roughly 80% and 75%. In validation, the model predicted ophthalmopathy progression with about 70% sensitivity and 72.22% specificity; about a dozen predicted patients were CT-confirmed with GO in a median of about 7.1 months. Most of the expanded thyroid clonotypes with a frequency above 0.001 were also detected in blood, and it was suggested that the thyroid immune response may be reflected by blood repertoires.

This clonotype came up many times. Its antigen target is currently unknown. The input lacks base qualities; no much larger clone sits a single base away. The hyperthyroidism patients were 18 to 65 years old and newly diagnosed, with a disease duration of less than 2 months. Patients with other autoimmune diseases, uncontrolled infections, pregnancy or lactation were excluded from the study. Clinical symptoms, serum thyroxine, TRAb, thyroid ultrasound and orbital computed tomography were used for diagnosis. Total RNA was extracted with Trizol reagent and quality-checked on an Agilent 2100 Bioanalyzer. Reading the germline V gene gives CDR1 ENHRY and CDR2 SYGVKD. Deletion took 7 bases off V and 1 base off J, with a span of 11 bases between the germline ends. Reading from cysteine to phenylalanine, the CDR3 counts 13 amino acids. The retained sequence is limited to the CDR3, 39 bases, with the frame set at the first base.

TCR beta CDR3 regions were amplified from RNA transcripts for repertoire sequencing. A first-round RT-PCR used HTBI primers with the Qiagen OneStep RT-PCR kit, followed by a second-round multiplex PCR, size selection and purification. Sequencing of the libraries was carried out on an Illumina HiSeq2000 in paired-end mode with 100 bp reads. The published analysis was carried out like this. SOAPnuke was used for read processing, and reads with adapters, uncalled bases, a mean Phred below 15, or no exact constant-primer or identifier match were discarded. COPE v1.2.5 was used to merge the high-quality paired reads. Each unique nucleotide sequence was treated as a clonotype, and MiTCR v1.1 was used to align the clonotypes to the IMGT TRB V, D and J references. Only V-J combinations with frequency above 0.0001 were analysed, covering 99.2% of repertoires. A TCR clonal expansion and chaos score per V-J combination was defined as the ratio of F50 clonal expansion to chaos observed in the TCRdist matrix. Welch's t-statistics and random forest were used to reduce features to about a dozen V-J combinations, which were fed into a naive Bayes classifier. The Morisita-Horn index was used to measure how similar the thyroid and blood repertoires were. In-frame beta chains were kept once TCRdb had trimmed the public reads at Q25 with fastp and called clones with MiXCR. Each CDR3 protein appears once, grouped with its most common genes and DNA. These V and J calls are TCRdb output, not the study's own analysis. In all, the sample holds over a million distinct CDR3 sequences, and about 35% of those were seen once. Jointly, the top ten make up around 10% of the sample.

Sequenced input: peripheral blood or thyroid tissue (not recorded which). This clonotype originated in an adult man with Graves' hyperthyroidism. The rearranged chain carries TRBV10-3 and TRBJ2-7, with the D gene call left open. DNA sequence: TGTGCCATCACCGCCCTGGGGTCCTACGAGCAGTACTTC. The resulting protein is CAITALGSYEQYF.